What follows describes a single T cell receptor (beta chain). The target antigen is unknown. cDNA libraries for TCR alpha and TCR beta, carrying sample barcodes and UMIs, came from 5'RACE with constant-segment primers. In TCRdb, the 5' RACE reads were re-called with MiXCR into one record per CDR3 protein. The sample records 280,000 or so distinct CDR3 sequences, roughly 17% being singletons. These data are taken from a study of T-cell memory formation after mild COVID-19. About the research overall: Largely donor-specific sequence clusters came from a couple of donors.

Overall study findings and caveats: Mainly in CM and EM were contracting CD4+ clones; CD8+ were in EMRA. Proof of SARS-CoV-2 specificity was absent for the second-wave clones that crested on day 37.

The ends were cut back, 8 bases at V and 4 bases at J, with 20 bases in the middle. Germline-derived CDR1 and CDR2 are MNHEY and SMNVEV (reference sequence). The CDR3 has 15 residues. Sequencing was done on a sample of PBMCs or a T cell subset sorted from them (not recorded which). The sequence was collected from a man in his late teens or twenties who had mild COVID-19 (a few samples of this study predate the infection). Cell type and time point are not known. The V gene is TRBV27, the J gene TRBJ1-2, with a tentative D call TRBD1 (5 bases). This CDR3 is CASFPGKGSSYGYTF. CDR3 DNA sequence: TGTGCCAGCTTTCCAGGGAAGGGCTCTAGCTATGGCTACACCTTC.